Listed below are T cell receptor beta chains from one sample, sequenced in a study of control samples from healthy donors and cancer patients. The assay was immunoSEQ multiplex PCR, and TCRdb's table has in-frame clones only and misses some. Here the sample spans about 120,000 clones, roughly 87% being singletons. Input material: blood. The receptors derive from a man aged 18-30 years in good health. CDR3s include the opening cysteine and the closing phenylalanine or tryptophan. The D gene is left open where the match is weak. Size values are once, few and many counts, or a class for expanded clones, and some rows have none.

CDR3 DNA: TGTGCCAGCATCAGGAACACTGAAGCTTTCTTT
CDR3 protein: CASIRNTEAFF
V gene: TRBV28
J gene: TRBJ1-1
D gene: -
clone size: -

CDR3 DNA: TGTGCCAGTAGTATAGTGGGGCTGGGGACTGAAGCTTTCTTT
CDR3 protein: CASSIVGLGTEAFF
V gene: TRBV19
J gene: TRBJ1-1
D gene: -
clone size: -

CDR3 DNA: TGTGCCGGAGCACAACCCCCGGGGCTTGGCTACACCTTC
CDR3 protein: CAGAQPPGLGYTF
V gene: TRBV7-8
J gene: TRBJ1-2
D gene: -
clone size: -

CDR3 DNA: TGCGCCAGCAGCGCCCTCGGCGATCGGAATCAGCCCCAGCATTTT
CDR3 protein: CASSALGDRNQPQHF
V gene: TRBV4-1
J gene: TRBJ1-5
D gene: -
clone size: -

CDR3 DNA: TGTGCCAGCAGCTCACGGTCCCGGGACGGAAACTATGGCTACACCTTC
CDR3 protein: CASSSRSRDGNYGYTF
V gene: TRBV21-1
J gene: TRBJ1-2
D gene: -
clone size: -

CDR3 DNA: TGTGCCTGGGCCCCCCGCTCCTACGAGCAGTACTTC
CDR3 protein: CAWAPRSYEQYF
V gene: TRBV30
J gene: TRBJ2-7
D gene: -
clone size: -

CDR3 DNA: TGTGCCAGCAGTTACGGGGCCGCGAAGCCCCAGCATTTT
CDR3 protein: CASSYGAAKPQHF
V gene: TRBV6-2/TRBV6-3
J gene: TRBJ1-5
D gene: -
clone size: few

CDR3 DNA: TGTGCCAGCAGCTATACGACAGGGTCGAACACCGGGGAGCTGTTTTTT
CDR3 protein: CASSYTTGSNTGELFF
V gene: TRBV3-1/TRBV3-2
J gene: TRBJ2-2
D gene: TRBD1
clone size: -

CDR3 DNA: TGCAGCGTTGCCCAAGGGGGGGTACAGTTCAGGGACCCTAGAGCAGATACGCAGTATTTT
CDR3 protein: CSVAQGGVQFRDPRADTQYF
V gene: TRBV29-1
J gene: TRBJ2-3
D gene: -
clone size: -

CDR3 DNA: TGTGCCAGCAGCTTCGGACTCGACAACACCGGGGAGCTGTTTTTT
CDR3 protein: CASSFGLDNTGELFF
V gene: TRBV5-6
J gene: TRBJ2-2
D gene: -
clone size: few

CDR3 DNA: TGTGCCAGCTCACCACCTACAGCGAGGGGAAGCAATCAGCCCCAGCATTTT
CDR3 protein: CASSPPTARGSNQPQHF
V gene: TRBV18
J gene: TRBJ1-5
D gene: -
clone size: -

CDR3 DNA: TGTGCCAGCAGCGTAGCCTGGGGTTTGAACACTGAAGCTTTCTTT
CDR3 protein: CASSVAWGLNTEAFF
V gene: TRBV9
J gene: TRBJ1-1
D gene: -
clone size: -

CDR3 DNA: TGCGCCAGCAGCTCCACATGGACTAGCGGGAGGAGCTCCTACAATGAGCAGTTCTTC
CDR3 protein: CASSSTWTSGRSSYNEQFF
V gene: TRBV5-1
J gene: TRBJ2-1
D gene: TRBD2
clone size: -

CDR3 DNA: TGTGCCAGCAAAGTCTATAGCAATCAGCCCCAGCATTTT
CDR3 protein: CASKVYSNQPQHF
V gene: TRBV6-6
J gene: TRBJ1-5
D gene: -
clone size: -

CDR3 DNA: TGTGCCAGCTCACCTACCCGTGGTAGCGAGCTGTTTTTT
CDR3 protein: CASSPTRGSELFF
V gene: TRBV18
J gene: TRBJ2-2
D gene: -
clone size: -

CDR3 DNA: TGTGCTAGTGGTAAAGGGGAGTGGGGGGAGACCCAGTACTTC
CDR3 protein: CASGKGEWGETQYF
V gene: TRBV12-5
J gene: TRBJ2-5
D gene: -
clone size: -

CDR3 DNA: TGTGCCAGCAGTGACCGGGGGACTAGCGGGAGCAATGAGCAGTTCTTC
CDR3 protein: CASSDRGTSGSNEQFF
V gene: TRBV6-4
J gene: TRBJ2-1
D gene: TRBD2
clone size: -

CDR3 DNA: TGTGCCAGCAGCGAACTAGCGGGAGGGCCTTGGAATGAGCAGTTCTTC
CDR3 protein: CASSELAGGPWNEQFF
V gene: TRBV9
J gene: TRBJ2-1
D gene: TRBD2
clone size: medium-sized

CDR3 DNA: TGTGCCAGCAGCCCGAGCATACAGGGGACTGGCTACGAGCAGTACTTC
CDR3 protein: CASSPSIQGTGYEQYF
V gene: TRBV9
J gene: TRBJ2-7
D gene: -
clone size: -

CDR3 DNA: TGTGCCAGTAGTACGGGACAGGGTTGGCAGCCCCAGCATTTT
CDR3 protein: CASSTGQGWQPQHF
V gene: TRBV19
J gene: TRBJ1-5
D gene: TRBD1
clone size: -

CDR3 DNA: TGTGCCAGCAGCTTAACCGGGGGCTCCTACAATGAGCAGTTCTTC
CDR3 protein: CASSLTGGSYNEQFF
V gene: TRBV7-3
J gene: TRBJ2-1
D gene: -
clone size: -

CDR3 DNA: TGTGCCAGCTCACGTGGGAGACAGGGGGTCTACAATGAGCAGTTCTTC
CDR3 protein: CASSRGRQGVYNEQFF
V gene: TRBV18
J gene: TRBJ2-1
D gene: TRBD1
clone size: -

CDR3 DNA: TGTGCCAGCAGCCGCCAGGGGACTGGAAACACCATATATTTT
CDR3 protein: CASSRQGTGNTIYF
V gene: TRBV5-6
J gene: TRBJ1-3
D gene: -
clone size: -

CDR3 DNA: TGTGCCGTCGTTCGGGCGTGGGGGGCGAACGAGCAGTACTTC
CDR3 protein: CAVVRAWGANEQYF
V gene: TRBV28
J gene: TRBJ2-7
D gene: -
clone size: -

CDR3 DNA: TGTGCCAGCTCACGGGACGCTATTTCAGGAAACACCATATATTTT
CDR3 protein: CASSRDAISGNTIYF
V gene: TRBV18
J gene: TRBJ1-3
D gene: -
clone size: -

CDR3 DNA: TGTGCCAGCATGAGGCGGGAGGCCTCCTACGAGCAGTACTTC
CDR3 protein: CASMRREASYEQYF
V gene: TRBV5-4
J gene: TRBJ2-7
D gene: TRBD2
clone size: -

CDR3 DNA: TGTGCCAGCAGGGCAGAAGAGACCCAGTACTTC
CDR3 protein: CASRAEETQYF
V gene: TRBV5-8
J gene: TRBJ2-5
D gene: -
clone size: -

CDR3 DNA: TGTGCCAGCAGAGACCCCTCTAGCGGAGATACGCAGTATTTT
CDR3 protein: CASRDPSSGDTQYF
V gene: TRBV7-3
J gene: TRBJ2-3
D gene: TRBD2
clone size: -

CDR3 DNA: TGTGCCAGCAGTTTAAGCAGGTCGACCCACCTTAGCAATCAGCCCCAGCATTTT
CDR3 protein: CASSLSRSTHLSNQPQHF
V gene: TRBV28
J gene: TRBJ1-5
D gene: -
clone size: -

CDR3 DNA: TGTGCCAGCAGTGAGGGACAACTTTACACAGATACGCAGTATTTT
CDR3 protein: CASSEGQLYTDTQYF
V gene: TRBV25-1
J gene: TRBJ2-3
D gene: -
clone size: -

CDR3 DNA: TGTGCCAGTAGTATCGCAGGGGGCGCAGGCTACGAGCAGTACTTC
CDR3 protein: CASSIAGGAGYEQYF
V gene: TRBV19
J gene: TRBJ2-7
D gene: TRBD1
clone size: -

CDR3 DNA: TGTGCCAGCAGGGAACAGGGGCGCACAGATACGCAGTATTTT
CDR3 protein: CASREQGRTDTQYF
V gene: TRBV28
J gene: TRBJ2-3
D gene: TRBD1
clone size: -

CDR3 DNA: TGTGCCAGCAGCCCTGGGACAGACTCTGGAAACACCATATATTTT
CDR3 protein: CASSPGTDSGNTIYF
V gene: TRBV5-4
J gene: TRBJ1-3
D gene: TRBD1
clone size: -

CDR3 DNA: TGTGCCAGCAGTTACGAAATGGAGCTTTCTTCCCACGAGCAGTACTTC
CDR3 protein: CASSYEMELSSHEQYF
V gene: TRBV6-5
J gene: TRBJ2-7
D gene: -
clone size: -

CDR3 DNA: TGTGCCAGCACCCGTGACAGGGCCAGCTCCTACGAGCAGTACTTC
CDR3 protein: CASTRDRASSYEQYF
V gene: TRBV2
J gene: TRBJ2-7
D gene: TRBD1
clone size: -

CDR3 DNA: TGTGCCAGCAGTTACTCAGGCGCAGCCACTGAAGCTTTCTTT
CDR3 protein: CASSYSGAATEAFF
V gene: TRBV6-6
J gene: TRBJ1-1
D gene: -
clone size: -

CDR3 DNA: TGTGCCTGGAGTGTACGGAGAACGCAGGGGGTTGCTGAAGCTTTCTTT
CDR3 protein: CAWSVRRTQGVAEAFF
V gene: TRBV30
J gene: TRBJ1-1
D gene: TRBD1
clone size: -

CDR3 DNA: TGTGCCAGCAGCTTGGTCAGGGCTGAGCAGTACTTC
CDR3 protein: CASSLVRAEQYF
V gene: TRBV5-6
J gene: TRBJ2-7
D gene: -
clone size: once

CDR3 DNA: TGTGCCAGCAGCCAACCTAGCGGGACTTACACCGGGGAGCTGTTTTTT
CDR3 protein: CASSQPSGTYTGELFF
V gene: TRBV5-6
J gene: TRBJ2-2
D gene: TRBD2
clone size: -

CDR3 DNA: TGTGCCAGCAGCCCCGAGGGCCTAAATGAAAAACTGTTTTTT
CDR3 protein: CASSPEGLNEKLFF
V gene: TRBV9
J gene: TRBJ1-4
D gene: -
clone size: -

CDR3 DNA: TGTGCCAGCAGCCCTCGGGGACAGATCGGGGTAGCTTTCTTT
CDR3 protein: CASSPRGQIGVAFF
V gene: TRBV7-8
J gene: TRBJ1-1
D gene: TRBD1
clone size: -

CDR3 DNA: TGTGCCAGCGCTAACACAGATACGCAGTATTTT
CDR3 protein: CASANTDTQYF
V gene: TRBV7-2
J gene: TRBJ2-3
D gene: -
clone size: -